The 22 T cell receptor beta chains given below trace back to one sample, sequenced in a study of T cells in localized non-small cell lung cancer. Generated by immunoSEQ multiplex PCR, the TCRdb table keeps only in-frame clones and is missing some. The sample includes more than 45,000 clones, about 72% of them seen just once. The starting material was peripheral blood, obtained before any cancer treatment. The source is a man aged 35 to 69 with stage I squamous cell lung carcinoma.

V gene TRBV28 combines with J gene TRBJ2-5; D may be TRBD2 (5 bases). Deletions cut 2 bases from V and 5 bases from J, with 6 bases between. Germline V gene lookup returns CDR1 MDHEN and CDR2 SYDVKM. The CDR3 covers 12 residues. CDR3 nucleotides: TGTGCCAGCAGTTTAAGGGAGGAGACCCAGTACTTC. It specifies CASSLREETQYF.

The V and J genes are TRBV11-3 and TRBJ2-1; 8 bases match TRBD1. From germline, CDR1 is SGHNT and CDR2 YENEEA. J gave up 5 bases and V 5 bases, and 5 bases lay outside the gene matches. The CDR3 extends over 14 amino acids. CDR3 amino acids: CASSRPGGNNEQFF. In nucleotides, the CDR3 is TGTGCCAGCAGCCGGCCAGGGGGCAACAATGAGCAGTTCTTC.

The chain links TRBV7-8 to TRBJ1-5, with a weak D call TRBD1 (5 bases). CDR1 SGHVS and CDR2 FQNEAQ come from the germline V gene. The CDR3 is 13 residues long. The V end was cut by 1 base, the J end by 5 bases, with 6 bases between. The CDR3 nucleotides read TGTGCCAGCAGCTTAGGGGGGGATCAGCCCCAGCATTTT. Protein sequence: CASSLGGDQPQHF.

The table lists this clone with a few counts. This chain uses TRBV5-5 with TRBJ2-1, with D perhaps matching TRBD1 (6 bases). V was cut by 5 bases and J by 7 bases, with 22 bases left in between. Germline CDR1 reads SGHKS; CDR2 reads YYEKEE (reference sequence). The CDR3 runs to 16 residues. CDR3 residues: CASSSIGGYGSNEQFF. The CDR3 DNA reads TGTGCCAGCAGTTCGATTGGGGGCTACGGATCGAATGAGCAGTTCTTC. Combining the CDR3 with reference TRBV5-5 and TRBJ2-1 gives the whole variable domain DAGVTQSPTHLIKTRGQQVTLRCSPISGHKSVSWYQQVLGQGPQFIFQYYEKEERGRGNFPDRFSARQFPNYSSELNVNALLLGDSALYLCASSSIGGYGSNEQFFGPGTRLTVL.

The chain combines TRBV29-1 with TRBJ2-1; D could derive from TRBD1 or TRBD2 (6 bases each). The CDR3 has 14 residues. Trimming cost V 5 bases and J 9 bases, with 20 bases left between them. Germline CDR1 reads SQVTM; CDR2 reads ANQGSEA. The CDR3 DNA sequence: TGCAGCGTTACAGAAGGGGGGCCGGTCGGTGAGCAGTTCTTC. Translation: CSVTEGGPVGEQFF.

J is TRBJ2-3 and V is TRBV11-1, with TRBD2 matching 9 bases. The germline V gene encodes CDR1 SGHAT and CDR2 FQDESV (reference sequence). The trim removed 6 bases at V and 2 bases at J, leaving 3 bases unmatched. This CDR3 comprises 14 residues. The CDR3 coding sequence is TGTGCCAGCAGGGGACTAGCAACCACAGATACGCAGTATTTT. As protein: CASRGLATTDTQYF.

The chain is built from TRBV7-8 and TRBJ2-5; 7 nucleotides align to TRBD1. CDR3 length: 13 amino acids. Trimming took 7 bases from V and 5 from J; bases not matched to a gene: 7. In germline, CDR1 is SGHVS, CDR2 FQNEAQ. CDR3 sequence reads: CASNQDRLETQYF. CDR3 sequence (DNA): TGTGCCAGCAACCAGGACAGGCTCGAGACCCAGTACTTC. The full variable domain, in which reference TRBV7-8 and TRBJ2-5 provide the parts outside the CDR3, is GAGVSQSPRYKVAKRGQDVALRCDPISGHVSLFWYQQALGQGPEFLTYFQNEAQLDKSGLPSDRFFAERPEGSVSTLKIQRTQQEDSAVYLCASNQDRLETQYFGPGTRLLVL.

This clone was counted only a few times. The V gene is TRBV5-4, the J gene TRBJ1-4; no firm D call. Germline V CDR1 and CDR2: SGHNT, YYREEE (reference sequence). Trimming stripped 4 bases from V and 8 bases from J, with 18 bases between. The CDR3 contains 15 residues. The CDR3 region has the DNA TGTGCCAGCAGCCTGGCTCGATCTGGCGGGGAAAAACTGTTTTTT. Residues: CASSLARSGGEKLFF.

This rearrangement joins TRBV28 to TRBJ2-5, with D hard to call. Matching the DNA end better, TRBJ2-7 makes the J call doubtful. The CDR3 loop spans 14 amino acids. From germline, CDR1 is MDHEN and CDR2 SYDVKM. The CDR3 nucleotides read TGTGCCAGCAGTCCACCCATTAGACCCTACGAGCAGTACTTC. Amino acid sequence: CASSPPIRPYEQYF.

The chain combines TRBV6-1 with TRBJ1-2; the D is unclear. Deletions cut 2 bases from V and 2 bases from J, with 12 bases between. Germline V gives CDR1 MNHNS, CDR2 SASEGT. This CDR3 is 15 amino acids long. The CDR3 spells CASSEWEGSNYGYTF. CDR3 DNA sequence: TGTGCCAGCAGTGAATGGGAAGGTTCCAACTATGGCTACACCTTC.

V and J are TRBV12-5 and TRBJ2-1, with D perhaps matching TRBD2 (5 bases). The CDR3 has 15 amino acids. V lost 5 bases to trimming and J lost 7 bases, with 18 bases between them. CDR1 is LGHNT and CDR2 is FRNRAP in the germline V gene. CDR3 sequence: CASGPLGSPWNEQFF. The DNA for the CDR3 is TGTGCTAGTGGTCCGCTGGGGAGCCCCTGGAATGAGCAGTTCTTC.

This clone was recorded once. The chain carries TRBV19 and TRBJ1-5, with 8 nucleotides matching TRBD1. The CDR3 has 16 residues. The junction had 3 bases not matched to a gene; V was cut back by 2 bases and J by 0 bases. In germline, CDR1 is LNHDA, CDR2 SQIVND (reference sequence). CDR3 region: CASSILGQVSNQPQHF. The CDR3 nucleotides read TGTGCCAGTAGTATATTGGGACAGGTTAGCAATCAGCCCCAGCATTTT. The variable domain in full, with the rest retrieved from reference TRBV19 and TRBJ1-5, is DGGITQSPKYLFRKEGQNVTLSCEQNLNHDAMYWYRQDPGQGLRLIYYSQIVNDFQKGDIAEGYSVSREKKESFPLTVTSAQKNPTAFYLCASSILGQVSNQPQHFGDGTRLSIL.

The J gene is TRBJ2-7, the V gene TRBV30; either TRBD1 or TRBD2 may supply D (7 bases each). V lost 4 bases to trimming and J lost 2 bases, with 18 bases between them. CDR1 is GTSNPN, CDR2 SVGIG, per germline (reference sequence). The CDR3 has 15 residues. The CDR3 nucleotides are TGTGCCTGGACCAGGGGGGACGCGGGGGCCTACGAGCAGTACTTC. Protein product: CAWTRGDAGAYEQYF.

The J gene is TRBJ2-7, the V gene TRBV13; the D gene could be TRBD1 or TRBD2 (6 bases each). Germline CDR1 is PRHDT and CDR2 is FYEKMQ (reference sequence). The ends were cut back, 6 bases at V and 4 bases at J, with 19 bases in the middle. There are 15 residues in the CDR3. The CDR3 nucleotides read TGTGCCAGCAGTTTTAGGGGACACGGACTATACGAGCAGTACTTC. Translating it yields CASSFRGHGLYEQYF.

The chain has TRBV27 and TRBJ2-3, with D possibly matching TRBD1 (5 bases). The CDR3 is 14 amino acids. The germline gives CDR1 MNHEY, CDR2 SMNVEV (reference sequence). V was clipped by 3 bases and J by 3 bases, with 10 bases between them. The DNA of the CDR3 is TGTGCCAGCAGTTTCGGACAAGGAACAGATACGCAGTATTTT. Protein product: CASSFGQGTDTQYF.

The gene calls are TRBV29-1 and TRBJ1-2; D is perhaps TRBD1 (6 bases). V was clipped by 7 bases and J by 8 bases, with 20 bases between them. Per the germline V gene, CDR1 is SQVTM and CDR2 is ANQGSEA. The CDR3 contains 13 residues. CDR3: CSATGAVAEGYTF. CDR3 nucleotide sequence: TGCAGCGCAACGGGGGCAGTAGCTGAAGGCTACACCTTC.

Here the CDR3 DNA reads TGTGCCAGCAGACCGGACAGGGTCCCAGATACGCAGTATTTT. The encoded protein is CASRPDRVPDTQYF. V usage is TRBV27 and J usage is TRBJ2-3, with 8 nucleotides matching TRBD1. The ends lost 6 bases at V and 4 bases at J; junction bases unmatched: 6. CDR3 length: 14 amino acids. The germline V gene has CDR1 MNHEY and CDR2 SMNVEV (reference sequence).

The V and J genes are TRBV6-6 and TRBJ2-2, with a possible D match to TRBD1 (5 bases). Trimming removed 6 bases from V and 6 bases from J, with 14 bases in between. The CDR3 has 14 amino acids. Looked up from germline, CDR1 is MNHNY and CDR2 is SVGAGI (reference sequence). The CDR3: CASSYLQVPGELFF. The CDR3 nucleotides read TGTGCCAGCAGCTACCTACAGGTCCCCGGGGAGCTGTTTTTT.

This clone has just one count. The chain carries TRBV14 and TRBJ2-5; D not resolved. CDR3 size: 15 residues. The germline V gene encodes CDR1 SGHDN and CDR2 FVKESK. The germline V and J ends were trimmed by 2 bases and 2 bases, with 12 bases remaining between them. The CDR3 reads CASSQSLVAQETQYF. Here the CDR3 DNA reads TGTGCCAGCAGCCAAAGTCTGGTCGCACAAGAGACCCAGTACTTC.

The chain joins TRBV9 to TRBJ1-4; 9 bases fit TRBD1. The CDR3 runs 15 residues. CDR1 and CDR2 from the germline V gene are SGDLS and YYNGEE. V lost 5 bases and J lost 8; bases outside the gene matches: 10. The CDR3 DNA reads TGTGCCAGCAGTGATACAGGGGGCGAAGGAGAAAAACTGTTTTTT. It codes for CASSDTGGEGEKLFF.

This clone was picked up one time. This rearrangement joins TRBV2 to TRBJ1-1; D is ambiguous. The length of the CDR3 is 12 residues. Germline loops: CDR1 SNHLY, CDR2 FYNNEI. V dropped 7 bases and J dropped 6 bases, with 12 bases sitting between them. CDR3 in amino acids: CASMTPPSEAFF. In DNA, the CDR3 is TGTGCCAGCATGACTCCCCCCTCTGAAGCTTTCTTT.

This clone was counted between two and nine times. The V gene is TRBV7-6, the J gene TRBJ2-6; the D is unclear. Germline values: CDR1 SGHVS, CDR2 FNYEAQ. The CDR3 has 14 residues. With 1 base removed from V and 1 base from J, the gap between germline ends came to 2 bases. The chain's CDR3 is CASSLGSGANVLTF. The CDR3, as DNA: TGTGCCAGCAGCTTAGGGTCTGGGGCCAACGTCCTGACTTTC. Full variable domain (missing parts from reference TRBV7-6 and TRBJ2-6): GAGVSQSPRYKVTKRGQDVALRCDPISGHVSLYWYRQALGQGPEFLTYFNYEAQQDKSGLPNDRFSAERPEGSISTLTIQRTEQRDSAMYRCASSLGSGANVLTFGAGSRLTVL.